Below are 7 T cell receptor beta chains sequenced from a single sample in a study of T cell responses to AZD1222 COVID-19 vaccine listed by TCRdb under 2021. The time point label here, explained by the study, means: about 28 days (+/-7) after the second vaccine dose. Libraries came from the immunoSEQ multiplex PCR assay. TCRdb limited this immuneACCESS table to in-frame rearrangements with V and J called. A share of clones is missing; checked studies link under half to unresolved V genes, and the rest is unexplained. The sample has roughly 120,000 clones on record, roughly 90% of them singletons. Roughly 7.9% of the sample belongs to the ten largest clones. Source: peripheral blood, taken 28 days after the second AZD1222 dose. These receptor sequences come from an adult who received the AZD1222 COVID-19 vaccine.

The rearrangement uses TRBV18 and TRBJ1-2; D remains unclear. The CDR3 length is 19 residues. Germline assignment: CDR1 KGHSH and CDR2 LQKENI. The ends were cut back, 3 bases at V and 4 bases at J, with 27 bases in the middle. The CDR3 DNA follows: TGTGCCAGCTCACCTTTCAGTCAGGCGGTTCCTGATAACCGCTATGGCTACACCTTC. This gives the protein CASSPFSQAVPDNRYGYTF. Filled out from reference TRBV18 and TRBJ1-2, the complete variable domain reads NAGVMQNPRHLVRRRGQEARLRCSPMKGHSHVYWYRQLPEEGLKFMVYLQKENIIDESGMPKERFSAEFPKEGPSILRIQQVVRGDSAAYFCASSPFSQAVPDNRYGYTFGSGTRLTVV.

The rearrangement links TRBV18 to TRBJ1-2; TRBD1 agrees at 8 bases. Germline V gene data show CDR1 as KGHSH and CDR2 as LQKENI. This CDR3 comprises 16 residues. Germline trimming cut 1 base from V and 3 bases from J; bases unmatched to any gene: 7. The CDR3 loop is CASSPQTGGDYYGYTF. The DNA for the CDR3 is TGTGCCAGCTCACCACAAACAGGGGGAGACTACTATGGCTACACCTTC.

Here the CDR3 DNA reads TGTGCCAGCAGTTCCTCGGACAGGGGGGAGCAGTACTTC. Translation gives CASSSSDRGEQYF. The chain recombines TRBV27 with TRBJ2-7, with 10 positions matching TRBD1. Unmatched junction bases numbered 4, after V lost 4 bases and J lost 7 bases. The germline V gene encodes CDR1 MNHEY and CDR2 SMNVEV (reference sequence). The CDR3 sequence is 13 residues long.

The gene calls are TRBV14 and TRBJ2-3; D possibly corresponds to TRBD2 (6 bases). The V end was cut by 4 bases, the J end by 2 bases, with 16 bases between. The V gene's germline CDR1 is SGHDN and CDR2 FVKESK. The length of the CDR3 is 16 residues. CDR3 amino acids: CASSPRRGLNTDTQYF. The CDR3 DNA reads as TGTGCCAGCAGCCCCCGGAGGGGCCTTAACACAGATACGCAGTATTTT.

CDR3 coding DNA: TGTGCCAGCAGTTTCACGGGTGTCCGCTACTATAATTCACCCCTCCACTTT. Translated: CASSFTGVRYYNSPLHF. The rearrangement uses TRBV28 and TRBJ1-6, with unresolved D. The CDR3 extends over 17 amino acids. V lost 3 bases and J 3 bases, leaving 15 bases between the germline ends. The germline gives CDR1 MDHEN, CDR2 SYDVKM.

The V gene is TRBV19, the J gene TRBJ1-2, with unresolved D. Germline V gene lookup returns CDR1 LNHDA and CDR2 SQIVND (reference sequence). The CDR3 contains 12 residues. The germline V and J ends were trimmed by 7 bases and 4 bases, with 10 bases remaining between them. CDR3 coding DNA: TGTGCCAGTACCCCGGACGGCTATGGCTACACCTTC. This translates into CASTPDGYGYTF. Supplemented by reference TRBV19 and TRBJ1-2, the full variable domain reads DGGITQSPKYLFRKEGQNVTLSCEQNLNHDAMYWYRQDPGQGLRLIYYSQIVNDFQKGDIAEGYSVSREKKESFPLTVTSAQKNPTAFYLCASTPDGYGYTFGSGTRLTVV.

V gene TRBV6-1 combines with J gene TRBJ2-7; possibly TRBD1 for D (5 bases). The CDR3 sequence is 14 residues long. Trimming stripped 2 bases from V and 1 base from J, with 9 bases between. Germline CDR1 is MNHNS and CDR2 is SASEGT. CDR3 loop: CASSELTGSYEQYF. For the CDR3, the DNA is TGTGCCAGCAGTGAACTCACAGGATCCTACGAGCAGTACTTC.